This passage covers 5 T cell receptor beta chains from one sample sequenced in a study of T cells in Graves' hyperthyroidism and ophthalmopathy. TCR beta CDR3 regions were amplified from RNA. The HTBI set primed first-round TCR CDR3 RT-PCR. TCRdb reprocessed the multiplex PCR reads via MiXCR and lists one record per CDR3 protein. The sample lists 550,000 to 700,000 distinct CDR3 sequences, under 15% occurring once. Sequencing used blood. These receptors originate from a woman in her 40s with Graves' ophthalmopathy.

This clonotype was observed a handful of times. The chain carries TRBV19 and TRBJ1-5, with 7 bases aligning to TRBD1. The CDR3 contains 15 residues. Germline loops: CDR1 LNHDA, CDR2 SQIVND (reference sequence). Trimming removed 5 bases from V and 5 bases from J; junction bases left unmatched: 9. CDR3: CASSLRTGEDQPQHF. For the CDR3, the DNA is TGTGCCAGTAGTTTAAGGACAGGCGAAGATCAGCCCCAGCATTTT.

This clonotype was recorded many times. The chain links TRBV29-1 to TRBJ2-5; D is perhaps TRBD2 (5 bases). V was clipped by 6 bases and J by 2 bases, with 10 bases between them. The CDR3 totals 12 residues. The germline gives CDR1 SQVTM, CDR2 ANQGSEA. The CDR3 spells CSVGLQQETQYF. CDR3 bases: TGCAGCGTCGGACTCCAGCAAGAGACCCAGTACTTC.

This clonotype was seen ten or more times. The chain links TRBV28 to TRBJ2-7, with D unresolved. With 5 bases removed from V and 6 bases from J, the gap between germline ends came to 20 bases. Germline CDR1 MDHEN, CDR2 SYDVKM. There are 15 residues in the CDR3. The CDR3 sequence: CASSAWAREFSEQYF. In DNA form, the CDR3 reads TGTGCCAGCAGTGCCTGGGCGAGAGAGTTCAGCGAGCAGTACTTC.

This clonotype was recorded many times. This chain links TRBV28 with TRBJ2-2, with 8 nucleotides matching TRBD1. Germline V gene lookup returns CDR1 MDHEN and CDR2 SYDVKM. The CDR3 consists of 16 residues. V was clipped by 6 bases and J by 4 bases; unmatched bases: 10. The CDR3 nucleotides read TGTGCCAGCAGCCCGATCGGGACAGGTCGCACCGGGGAGCTGTTTTTT. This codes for CASSPIGTGRTGELFF.

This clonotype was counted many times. In nucleotides, the CDR3 is TGTGCCAGCAGCACCGAAACGGGGGCCCGGGAGACCCAGTACTTC. Its translation is CASSTETGARETQYF. The rearrangement joins TRBV7-9 to TRBJ2-5; D tentatively reads TRBD1 or TRBD2 (6 bases each). V dropped 5 bases and J dropped 5 bases, with 18 bases sitting between them. Germline loops: CDR1 SEHNR, CDR2 FQNEAQ (reference sequence). This CDR3 has 15 residues.